This T cell receptor beta chain was obtained from a study of blood T cell repertoires in COVID-19. Everyone who took part was 18 to 89 years old, and they came from 24 US areas. Categorization into cohorts depended on clinical history that participants reported. The repertoire was sequenced with immunoSEQ multiplex PCR; TCRdb's copy has only in-frame clones and lacks some. The sample records roughly 450,000 clones, roughly 87% being singletons. The sequence came from a man between 18 and 29 years old who had recovered from COVID-19. The sample taken for sequencing was PBMCs or T cells enriched from blood (not recorded which).

The CDR3 bases are TGTGCCAGCAGTAACTACCGGGGGAGACTGGGCAATGAGCAGTTCTTC. Its protein product is CASSNYRGRLGNEQFF. This chain links TRBV5-4 with TRBJ2-1; possible D gene TRBD2, 6 bases. The germline CDR1 and CDR2 sequences are SGHNT and YYREEE (reference sequence). The V gene lost 5 bases and the J gene lost 6 bases, with 21 bases spanning the gap. This CDR3 is built from 16 residues.